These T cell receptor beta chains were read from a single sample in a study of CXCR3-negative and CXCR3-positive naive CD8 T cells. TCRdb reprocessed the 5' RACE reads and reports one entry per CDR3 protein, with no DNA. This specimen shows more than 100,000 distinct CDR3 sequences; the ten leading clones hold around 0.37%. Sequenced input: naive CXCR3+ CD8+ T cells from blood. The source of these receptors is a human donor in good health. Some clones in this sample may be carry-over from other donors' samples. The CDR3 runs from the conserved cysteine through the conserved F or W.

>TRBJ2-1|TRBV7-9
CASSFQEGLYNEQFF
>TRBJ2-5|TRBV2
CASSAGLAGVVETQYF
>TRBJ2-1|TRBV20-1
CSVPREGLYNEQFF
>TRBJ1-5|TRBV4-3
CASSQDGEGSQPQHF
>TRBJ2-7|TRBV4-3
CASSQASGGPYEQYF
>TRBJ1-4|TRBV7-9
CASSPRPTGTDEKLFF
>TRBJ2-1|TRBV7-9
CASSPAFRDRAYNEQFF
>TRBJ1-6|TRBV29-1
CSVGYGGNSPLHF
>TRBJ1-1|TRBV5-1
CASSLSALMTVLMNTEAFF
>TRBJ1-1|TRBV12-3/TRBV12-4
CASSGDRDTEAFF
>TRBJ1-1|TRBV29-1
CSVAGGMNTEAFF
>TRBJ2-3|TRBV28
CASSLPARTSSDTQYF
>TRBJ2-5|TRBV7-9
CASSPQETQYF
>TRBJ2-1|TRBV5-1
CASSPGTGYNEQFF
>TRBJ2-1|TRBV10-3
CAISETSFSGSSYNEQFF
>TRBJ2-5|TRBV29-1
CSVEAGQGLTLQETQYF
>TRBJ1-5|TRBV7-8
CASSPTPGLSNQPQHF
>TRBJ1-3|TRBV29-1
CSVVKTAGVQGNTIYF
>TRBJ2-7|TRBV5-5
CASSPHQTGVYEQYF
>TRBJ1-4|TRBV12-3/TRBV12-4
CASSSGQELNEKLFF
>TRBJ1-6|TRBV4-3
CASSLSGTDDSPLHF
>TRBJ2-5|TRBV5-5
CASTRVAQETQYF
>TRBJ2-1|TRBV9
CASSPQIPNEQFF
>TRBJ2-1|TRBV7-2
CASSPIWSSYNEQFF
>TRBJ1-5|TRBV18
CASSPGQGSNQPQHF
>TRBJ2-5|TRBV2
CATRLRGGIQETQYF
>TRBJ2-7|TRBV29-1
CSVLFMGYEQYF
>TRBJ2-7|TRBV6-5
CASSYWVAGSYEQYF
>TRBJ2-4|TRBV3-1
CASSQDSGLAKNIQYF
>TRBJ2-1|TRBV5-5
CASSLAGGISYNEQFF
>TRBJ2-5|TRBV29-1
CSVVGPREETQYF
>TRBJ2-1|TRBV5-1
CASSQDRGRYNEQFF
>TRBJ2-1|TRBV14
CASSQEPGQYNEQFF
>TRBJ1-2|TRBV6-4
CASSDSWGRYGYTF
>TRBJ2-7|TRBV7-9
CASSPPQTATYYEQYF
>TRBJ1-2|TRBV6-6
CASILGGPGAHIYKDGYTF
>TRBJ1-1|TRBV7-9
CASTPVAGGTEAFF
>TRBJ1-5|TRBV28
CASGENGSNQPQHF
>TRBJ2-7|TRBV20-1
CSARTGGSYEQYF
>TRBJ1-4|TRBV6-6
CASSYFHSQATNEKLFF
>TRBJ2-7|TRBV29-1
CSVEGTDSYEQYF
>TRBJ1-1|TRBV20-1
CSARDRGKVDTEAFF